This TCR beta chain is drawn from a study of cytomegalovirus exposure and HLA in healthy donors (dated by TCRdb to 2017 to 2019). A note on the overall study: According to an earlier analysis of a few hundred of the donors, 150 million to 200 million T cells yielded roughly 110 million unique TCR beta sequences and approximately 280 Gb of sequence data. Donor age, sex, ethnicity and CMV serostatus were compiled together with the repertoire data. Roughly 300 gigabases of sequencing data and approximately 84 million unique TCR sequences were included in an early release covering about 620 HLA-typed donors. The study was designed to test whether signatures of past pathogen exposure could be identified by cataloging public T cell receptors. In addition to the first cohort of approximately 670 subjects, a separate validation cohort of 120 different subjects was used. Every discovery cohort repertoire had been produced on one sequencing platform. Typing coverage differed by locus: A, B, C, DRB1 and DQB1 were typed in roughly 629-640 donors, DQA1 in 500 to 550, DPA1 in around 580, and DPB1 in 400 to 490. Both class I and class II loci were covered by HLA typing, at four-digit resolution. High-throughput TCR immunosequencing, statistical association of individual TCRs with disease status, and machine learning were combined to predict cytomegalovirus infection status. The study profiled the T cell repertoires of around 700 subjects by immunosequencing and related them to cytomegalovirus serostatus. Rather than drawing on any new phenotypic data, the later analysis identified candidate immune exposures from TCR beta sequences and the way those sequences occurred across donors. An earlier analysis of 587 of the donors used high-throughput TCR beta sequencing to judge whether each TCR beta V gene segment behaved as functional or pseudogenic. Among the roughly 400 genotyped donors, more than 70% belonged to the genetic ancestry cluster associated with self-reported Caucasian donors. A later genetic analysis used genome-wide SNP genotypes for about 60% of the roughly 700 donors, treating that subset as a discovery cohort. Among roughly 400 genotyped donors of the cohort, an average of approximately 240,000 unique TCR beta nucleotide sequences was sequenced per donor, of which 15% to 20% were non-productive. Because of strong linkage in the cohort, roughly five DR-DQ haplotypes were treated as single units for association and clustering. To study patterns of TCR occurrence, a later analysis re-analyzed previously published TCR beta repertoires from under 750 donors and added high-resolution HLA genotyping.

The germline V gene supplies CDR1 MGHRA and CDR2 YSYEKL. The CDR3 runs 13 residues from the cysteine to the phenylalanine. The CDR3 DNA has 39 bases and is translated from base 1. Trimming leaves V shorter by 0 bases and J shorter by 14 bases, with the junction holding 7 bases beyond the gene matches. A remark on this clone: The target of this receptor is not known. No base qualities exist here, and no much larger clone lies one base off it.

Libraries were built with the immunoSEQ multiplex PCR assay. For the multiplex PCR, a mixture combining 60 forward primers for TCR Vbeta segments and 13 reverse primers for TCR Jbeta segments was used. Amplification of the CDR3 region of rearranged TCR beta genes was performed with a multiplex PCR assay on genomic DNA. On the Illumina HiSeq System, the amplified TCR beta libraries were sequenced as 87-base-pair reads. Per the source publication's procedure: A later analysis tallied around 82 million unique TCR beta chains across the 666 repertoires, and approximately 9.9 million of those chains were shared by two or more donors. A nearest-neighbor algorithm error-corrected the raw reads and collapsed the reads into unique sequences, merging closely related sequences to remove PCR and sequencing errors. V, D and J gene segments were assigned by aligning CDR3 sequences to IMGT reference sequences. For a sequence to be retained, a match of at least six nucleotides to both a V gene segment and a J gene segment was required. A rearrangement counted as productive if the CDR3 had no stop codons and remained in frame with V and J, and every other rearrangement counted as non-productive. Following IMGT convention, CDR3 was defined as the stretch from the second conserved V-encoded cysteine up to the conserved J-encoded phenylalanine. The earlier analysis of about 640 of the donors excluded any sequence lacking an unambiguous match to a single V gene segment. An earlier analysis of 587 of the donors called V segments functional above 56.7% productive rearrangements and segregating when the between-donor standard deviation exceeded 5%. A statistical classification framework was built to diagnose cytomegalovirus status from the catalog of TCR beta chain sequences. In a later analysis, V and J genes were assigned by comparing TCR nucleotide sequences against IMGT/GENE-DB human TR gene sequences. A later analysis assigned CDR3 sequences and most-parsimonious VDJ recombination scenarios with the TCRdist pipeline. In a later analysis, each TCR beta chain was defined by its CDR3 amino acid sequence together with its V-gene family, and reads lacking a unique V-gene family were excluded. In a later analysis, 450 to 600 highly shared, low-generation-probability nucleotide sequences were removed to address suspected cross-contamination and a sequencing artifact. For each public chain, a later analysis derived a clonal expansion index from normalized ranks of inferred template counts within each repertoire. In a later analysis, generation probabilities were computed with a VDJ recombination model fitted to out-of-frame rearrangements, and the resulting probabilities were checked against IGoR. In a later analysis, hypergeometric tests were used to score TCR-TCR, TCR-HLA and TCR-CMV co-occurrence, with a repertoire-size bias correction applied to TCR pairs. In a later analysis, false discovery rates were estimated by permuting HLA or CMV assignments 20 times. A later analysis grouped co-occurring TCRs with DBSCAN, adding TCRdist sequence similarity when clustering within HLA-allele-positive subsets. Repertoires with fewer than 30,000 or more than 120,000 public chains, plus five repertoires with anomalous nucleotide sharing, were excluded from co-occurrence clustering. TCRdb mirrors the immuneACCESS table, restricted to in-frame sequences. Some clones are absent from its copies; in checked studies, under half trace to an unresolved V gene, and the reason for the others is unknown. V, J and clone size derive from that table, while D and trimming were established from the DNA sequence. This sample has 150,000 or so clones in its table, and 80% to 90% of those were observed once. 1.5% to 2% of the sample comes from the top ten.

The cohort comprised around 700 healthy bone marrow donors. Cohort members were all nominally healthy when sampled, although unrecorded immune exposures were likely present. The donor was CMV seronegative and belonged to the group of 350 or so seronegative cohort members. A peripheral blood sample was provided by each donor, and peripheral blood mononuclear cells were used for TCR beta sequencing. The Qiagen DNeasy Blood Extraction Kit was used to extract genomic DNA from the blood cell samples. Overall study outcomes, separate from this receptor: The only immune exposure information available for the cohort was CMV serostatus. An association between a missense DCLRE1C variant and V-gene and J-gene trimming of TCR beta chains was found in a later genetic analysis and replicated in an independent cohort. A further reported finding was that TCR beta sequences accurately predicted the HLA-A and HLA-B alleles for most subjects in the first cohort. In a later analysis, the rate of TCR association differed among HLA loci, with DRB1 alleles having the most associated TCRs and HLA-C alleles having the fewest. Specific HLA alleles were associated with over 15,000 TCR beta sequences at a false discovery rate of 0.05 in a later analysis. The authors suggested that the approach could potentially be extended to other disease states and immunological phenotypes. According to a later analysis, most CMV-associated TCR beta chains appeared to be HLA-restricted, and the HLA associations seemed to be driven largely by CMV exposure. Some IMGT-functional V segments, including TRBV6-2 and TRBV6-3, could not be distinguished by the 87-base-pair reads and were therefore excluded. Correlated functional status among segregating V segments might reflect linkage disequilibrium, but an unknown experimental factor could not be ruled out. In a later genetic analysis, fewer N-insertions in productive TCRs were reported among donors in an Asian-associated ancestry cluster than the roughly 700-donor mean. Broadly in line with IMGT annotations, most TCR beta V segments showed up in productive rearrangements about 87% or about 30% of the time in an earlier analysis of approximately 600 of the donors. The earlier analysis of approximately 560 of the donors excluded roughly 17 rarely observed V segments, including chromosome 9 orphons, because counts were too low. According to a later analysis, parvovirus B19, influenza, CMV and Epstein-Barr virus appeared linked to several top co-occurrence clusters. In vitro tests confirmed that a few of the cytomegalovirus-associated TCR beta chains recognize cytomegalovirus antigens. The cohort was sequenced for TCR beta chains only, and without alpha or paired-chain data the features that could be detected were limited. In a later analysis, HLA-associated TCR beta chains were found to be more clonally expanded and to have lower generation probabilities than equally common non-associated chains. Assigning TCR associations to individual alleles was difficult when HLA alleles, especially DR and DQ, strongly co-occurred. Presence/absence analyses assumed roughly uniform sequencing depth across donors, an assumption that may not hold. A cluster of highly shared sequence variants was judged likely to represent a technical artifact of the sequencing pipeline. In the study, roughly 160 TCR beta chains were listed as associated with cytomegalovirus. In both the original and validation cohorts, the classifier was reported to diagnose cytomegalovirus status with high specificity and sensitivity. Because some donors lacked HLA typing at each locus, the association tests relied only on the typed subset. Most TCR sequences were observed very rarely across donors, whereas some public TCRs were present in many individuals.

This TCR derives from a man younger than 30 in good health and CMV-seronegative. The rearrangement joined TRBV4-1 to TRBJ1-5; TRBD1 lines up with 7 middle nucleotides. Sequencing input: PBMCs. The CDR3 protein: CASSQDLRGLEHF. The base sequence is TGCGCCAGCAGCCAAGATTTGAGGGGGCTGGAGCATTTT.